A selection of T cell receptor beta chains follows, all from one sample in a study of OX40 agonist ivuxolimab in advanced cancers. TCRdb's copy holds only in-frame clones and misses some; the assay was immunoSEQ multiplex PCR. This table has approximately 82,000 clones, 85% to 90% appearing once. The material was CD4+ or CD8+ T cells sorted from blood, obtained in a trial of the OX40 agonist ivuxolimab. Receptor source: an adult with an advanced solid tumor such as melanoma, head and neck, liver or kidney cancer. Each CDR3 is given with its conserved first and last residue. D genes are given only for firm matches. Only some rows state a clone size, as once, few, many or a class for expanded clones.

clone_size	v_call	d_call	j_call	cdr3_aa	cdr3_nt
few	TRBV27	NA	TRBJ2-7	CASTPGASRVEYF	TGTGCCAGCACCCCTGGGGCGTCCAGGGTGGAGTACTTC
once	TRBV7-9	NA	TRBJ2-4	CASSLDGDGPIQYF	TGTGCCAGCAGCTTAGATGGGGACGGGCCCATTCAGTACTTC
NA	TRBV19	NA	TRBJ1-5	CASSVDRNQPQHF	TGTGCCAGTAGTGTAGACAGAAATCAGCCCCAGCATTTT
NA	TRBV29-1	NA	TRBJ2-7	CSVEEPARNSYEQYF	TGCAGCGTTGAAGAGCCAGCGAGAAACTCCTACGAGCAGTACTTC
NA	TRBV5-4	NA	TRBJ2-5	CASSPTQETQYF	TGTGCCAGCAGCCCTACCCAAGAGACCCAGTACTTC
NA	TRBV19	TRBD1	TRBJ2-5	CASSGDRGYWAQYF	TGTGCCAGTAGTGGGGACAGAGGGTATTGGGCCCAGTACTTC
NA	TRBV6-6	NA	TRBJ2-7	CASSYRWGYEQYF	TGTGCCAGCAGTTACAGGTGGGGTTACGAGCAGTACTTC
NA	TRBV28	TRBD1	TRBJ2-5	CASAPGGSQETQYF	TGTGCCAGCGCCCCAGGGGGCTCACAAGAGACCCAGTACTTC
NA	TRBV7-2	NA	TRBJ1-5	CASSSQPRGNQPQHF	TGTGCCAGCAGCTCCCAGCCAAGGGGCAATCAGCCCCAGCATTTT
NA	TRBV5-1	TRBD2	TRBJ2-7	CASSTTGTSIYEQYF	TGCGCCAGCAGCACCACCGGGACTAGCATCTACGAGCAGTACTTC
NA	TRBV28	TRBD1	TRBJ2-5	CASSSATGGETQYF	TGTGCCAGCAGTTCCGCAACAGGGGGAGAGACCCAGTACTTC
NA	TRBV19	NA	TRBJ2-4	CASSGGVLKNIQYF	TGTGCCAGTAGTGGGGGAGTCCTCAAAAACATTCAGTACTTC
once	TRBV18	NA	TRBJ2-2	CASSGTRNTGELFF	TGTGCCAGCTCAGGAACACGGAACACCGGGGAGCTGTTTTTT
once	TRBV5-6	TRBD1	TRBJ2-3	CASSLQGPDTQYF	TGTGCCAGCAGCTTACAGGGGCCAGATACGCAGTATTTT
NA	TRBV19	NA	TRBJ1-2	CATSGTVGVGGYTF	TGTGCCACCTCTGGGACCGTCGGGGTGGGTGGCTACACCTTC
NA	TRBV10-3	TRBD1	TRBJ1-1	CAISDRGDTEAFF	TGTGCCATCAGTGACAGGGGGGACACTGAAGCTTTCTTT
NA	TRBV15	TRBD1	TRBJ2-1	CATSKSGTGGSYNEQFF	TGTGCCACCAGCAAGTCCGGGACAGGGGGATCCTACAATGAGCAGTTCTTC
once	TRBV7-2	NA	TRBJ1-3	CASSAEGTNSGNTIYF	TGTGCCAGCAGCGCAGAAGGGACAAACTCTGGAAACACCATATATTTT
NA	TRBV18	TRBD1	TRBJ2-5	CASSPGQAQETQYF	TGTGCCAGCTCACCGGGACAGGCCCAAGAGACCCAGTACTTC
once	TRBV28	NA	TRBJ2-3	CASSRRTGPITDTQYF	TGTGCCAGCAGCCGCCGAACGGGCCCGATCACAGATACGCAGTATTTT
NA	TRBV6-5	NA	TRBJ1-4	CASSYSQGGEKLFF	TGTGCCAGCAGTTACTCCCAGGGCGGGGAGAAACTGTTTTTT
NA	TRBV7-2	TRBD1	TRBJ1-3	CASSFSPTGVGNTIYF	TGTGCCAGCAGCTTTAGCCCTACAGGGGTCGGAAACACCATATATTTT
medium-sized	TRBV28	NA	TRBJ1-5	CATDRYPQPQHF	TGTGCCACCGACAGGTATCCGCAGCCCCAGCATTTT
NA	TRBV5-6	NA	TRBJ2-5	CASSFFSGQETQYF	TGTGCCAGCAGCTTTTTTAGCGGACAAGAGACCCAGTACTTC
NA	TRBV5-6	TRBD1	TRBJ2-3	CASSLSQGADTQYF	TGTGCCAGCAGCTTGTCCCAGGGGGCAGATACGCAGTATTTT
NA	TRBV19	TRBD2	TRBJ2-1	CASSIWTSDNEQFF	TGTGCCAGTAGTATTTGGACTAGCGACAATGAGCAGTTCTTC
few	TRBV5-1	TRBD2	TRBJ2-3	CASSWAGATDTQYF	TGCGCCAGCAGCTGGGCGGGAGCCACAGATACGCAGTATTTT
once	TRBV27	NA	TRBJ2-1	CASSFKLANNEQFF	TGTGCCAGCAGTTTTAAGCTAGCGAACAATGAGCAGTTCTTC
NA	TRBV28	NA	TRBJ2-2	CASSLLSGELFF	TGTGCCAGCAGTTTATTATCCGGGGAGCTGTTTTTT
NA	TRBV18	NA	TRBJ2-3	CASSPQSADTQYF	TGTGCCAGCTCACCACAAAGCGCAGATACGCAGTATTTT
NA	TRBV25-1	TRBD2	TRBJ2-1	CASSGQRAGEGLGEQFF	TGTGCCAGCAGTGGCCAAAGGGCGGGAGAAGGTCTGGGTGAGCAGTTCTTC
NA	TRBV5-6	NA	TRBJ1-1	CASNFNGGNTEAFF	TGTGCCAGCAACTTTAATGGGGGGAACACTGAAGCTTTCTTT
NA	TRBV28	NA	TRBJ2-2	CAIPSGGGGTGELFF	TGTGCCATCCCTAGCGGAGGGGGAGGGACCGGGGAGCTGTTTTTT
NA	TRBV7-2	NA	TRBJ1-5	CASSLQRGNQPQHF	TGTGCCAGCAGCCTCCAGAGGGGCAATCAGCCCCAGCATTTT
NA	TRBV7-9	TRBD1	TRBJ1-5	CASSLFLGQGYQPQHF	TGTGCCAGCAGCTTATTCCTAGGACAGGGGTATCAGCCCCAGCATTTT
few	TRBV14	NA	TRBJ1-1	CASSLGGQAFF	TGTGCCAGCAGCCTCGGGGGGCAAGCTTTCTTT
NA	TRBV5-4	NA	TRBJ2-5	CASSSYETQYF	TGTGCCAGCAGCTCGTACGAGACCCAGTACTTC
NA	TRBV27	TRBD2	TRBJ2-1	CASSSLAGRYNEQFF	TGTGCCAGCAGTTCCCTAGCGGGCCGATACAATGAGCAGTTCTTC
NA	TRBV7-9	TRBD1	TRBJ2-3	CASSWPGQSKSTDTQYF	TGTGCCAGCAGCTGGCCGGGACAGAGCAAAAGCACAGATACGCAGTATTTT
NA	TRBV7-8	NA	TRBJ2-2	CASSPVRNTGELFF	TGTGCCAGCAGCCCAGTAAGGAACACCGGGGAGCTGTTTTTT
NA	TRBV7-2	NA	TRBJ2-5	CASSLAVGQTQYF	TGTGCCAGCAGCTTAGCGGTGGGGCAGACCCAGTACTTC
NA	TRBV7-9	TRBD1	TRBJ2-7	CASRSDRDSYEQYF	TGTGCCAGCAGATCAGACAGGGACTCCTACGAGCAGTACTTC
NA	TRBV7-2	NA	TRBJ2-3	CASSPLALPTQYF	TGTGCCAGCAGCCCACTAGCACTGCCGACGCAGTATTTT
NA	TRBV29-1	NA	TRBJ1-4	CSVEVGGLVFF	TGCAGCGTTGAAGTCGGGGGGTTAGTGTTTTTT
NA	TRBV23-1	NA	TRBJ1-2	CASSQFIGYTF	TGCGCCAGCAGTCAATTTATAGGCTACACCTTC
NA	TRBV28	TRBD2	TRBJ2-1	CASSFRLAGAVEQFF	TGTGCCAGCAGTTTCCGACTAGCGGGAGCCGTTGAGCAGTTCTTC
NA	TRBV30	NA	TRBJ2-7	CAWSGGAGEAYEQYF	TGTGCCTGGAGTGGTGGGGCAGGAGAAGCCTACGAGCAGTACTTC
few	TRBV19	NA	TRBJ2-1	CASSRSDIEQFF	TGTGCCAGTAGTCGTTCTGATATAGAGCAGTTCTTC
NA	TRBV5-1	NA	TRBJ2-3	CASSFSDQGDTQYF	TGCGCCAGCAGCTTTTCAGATCAGGGAGATACGCAGTATTTT
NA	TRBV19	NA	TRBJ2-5	CASSRRQVTMETQYF	TGTGCCAGTAGCAGGAGGCAAGTGACTATGGAGACCCAGTACTTC
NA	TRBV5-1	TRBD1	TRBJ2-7	CASSPQQGMLGEQYF	TGCGCCAGCAGCCCCCAACAGGGGATGTTGGGCGAGCAGTACTTC
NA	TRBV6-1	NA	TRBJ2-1	CASSALRNEQFF	TGTGCCAGCAGTGCCCTCAGGAATGAGCAGTTCTTC
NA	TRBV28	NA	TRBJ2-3	CASTSPVGPTAEQYF	TGTGCCAGCACCTCACCCGTGGGTCCCACCGCGGAGCAGTATTTT
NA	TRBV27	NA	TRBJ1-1	CASSWAGQTEAFF	TGTGCCAGCAGTTGGGCAGGGCAGACTGAAGCTTTCTTT
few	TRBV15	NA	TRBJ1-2	CATSRGGDGYGYTF	TGTGCCACCAGCAGAGGGGGCGACGGCTATGGCTACACCTTC
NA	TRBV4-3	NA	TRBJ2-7	CASSQDIGRDYEQYF	TGCGCCAGCAGCCAAGATATCGGCAGGGACTACGAGCAGTACTTC
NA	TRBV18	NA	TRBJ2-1	CASSRGGHSYNEQFF	TGTGCCAGCTCAAGGGGGGGCCACTCCTACAATGAGCAGTTCTTC